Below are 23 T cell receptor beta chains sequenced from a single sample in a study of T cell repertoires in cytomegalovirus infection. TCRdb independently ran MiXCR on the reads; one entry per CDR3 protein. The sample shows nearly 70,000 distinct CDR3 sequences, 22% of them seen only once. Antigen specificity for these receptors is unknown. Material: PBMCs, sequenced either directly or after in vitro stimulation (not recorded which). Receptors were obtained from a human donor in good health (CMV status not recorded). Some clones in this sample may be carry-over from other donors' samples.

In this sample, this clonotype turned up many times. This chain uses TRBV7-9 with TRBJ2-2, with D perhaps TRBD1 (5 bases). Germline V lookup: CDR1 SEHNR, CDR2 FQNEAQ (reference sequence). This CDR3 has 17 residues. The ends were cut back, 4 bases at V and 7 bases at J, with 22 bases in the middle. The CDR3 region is CASSWKQVSLLGGELFF. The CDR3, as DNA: TGTGCCAGCAGCTGGAAACAGGTGTCTCTACTGGGCGGGGAGCTGTTTTTT.

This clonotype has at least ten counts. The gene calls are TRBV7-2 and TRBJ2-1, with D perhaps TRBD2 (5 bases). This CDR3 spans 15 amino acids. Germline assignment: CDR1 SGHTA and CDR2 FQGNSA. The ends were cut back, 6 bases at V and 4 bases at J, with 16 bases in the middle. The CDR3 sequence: CASRIPGGSYNEQFF. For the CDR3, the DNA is TGTGCCAGCAGAATACCCGGCGGGTCGTACAATGAGCAGTTCTTC.

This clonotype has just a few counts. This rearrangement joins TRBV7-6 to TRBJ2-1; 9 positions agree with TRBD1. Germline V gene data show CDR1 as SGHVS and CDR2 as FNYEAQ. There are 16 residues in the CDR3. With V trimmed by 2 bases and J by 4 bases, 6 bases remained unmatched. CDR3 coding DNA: TGTGCCAGCAGCTTAAGCTCGGGACAGGGATACAATGAGCAGTTCTTC. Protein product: CASSLSSGQGYNEQFF.

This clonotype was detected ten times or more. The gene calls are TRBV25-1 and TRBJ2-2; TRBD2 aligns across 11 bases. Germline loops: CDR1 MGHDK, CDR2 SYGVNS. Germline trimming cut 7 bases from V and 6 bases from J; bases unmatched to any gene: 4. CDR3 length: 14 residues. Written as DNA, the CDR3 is TGTGCCAGCAAACTAGCGGGAGCCCCCGGGGAGCTGTTTTTT. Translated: CASKLAGAPGELFF.

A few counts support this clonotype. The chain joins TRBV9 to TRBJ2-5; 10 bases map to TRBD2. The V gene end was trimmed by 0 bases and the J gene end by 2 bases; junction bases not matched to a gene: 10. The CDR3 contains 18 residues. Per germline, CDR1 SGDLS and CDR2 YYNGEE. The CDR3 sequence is CASSVGGLAAHPQETQYF. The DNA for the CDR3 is TGTGCCAGCAGCGTAGGAGGACTAGCGGCCCATCCTCAAGAGACCCAGTACTTC.

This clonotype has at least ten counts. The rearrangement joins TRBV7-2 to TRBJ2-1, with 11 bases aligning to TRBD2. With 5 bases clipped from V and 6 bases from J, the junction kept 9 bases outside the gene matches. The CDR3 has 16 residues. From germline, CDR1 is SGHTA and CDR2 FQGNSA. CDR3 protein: CASSPSIAGGGNEQFF. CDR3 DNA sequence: TGTGCCAGCAGCCCGTCAATAGCGGGGGGGGGCAATGAGCAGTTCTTC.

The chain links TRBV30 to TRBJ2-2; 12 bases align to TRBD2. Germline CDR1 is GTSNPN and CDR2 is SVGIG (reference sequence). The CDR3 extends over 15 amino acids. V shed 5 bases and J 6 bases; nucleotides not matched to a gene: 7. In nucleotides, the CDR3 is TGTGCCTGGTCACGGCTAGCGGGAGGGGCCGGGGAGCTGTTTTTT. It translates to CAWSRLAGGAGELFF.

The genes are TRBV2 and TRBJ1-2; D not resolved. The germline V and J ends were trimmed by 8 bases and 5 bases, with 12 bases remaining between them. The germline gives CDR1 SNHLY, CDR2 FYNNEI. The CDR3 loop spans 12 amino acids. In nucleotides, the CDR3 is TGTGCCAGCCAACTTGGAGCGTATGGCTACACCTTC. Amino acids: CASQLGAYGYTF.

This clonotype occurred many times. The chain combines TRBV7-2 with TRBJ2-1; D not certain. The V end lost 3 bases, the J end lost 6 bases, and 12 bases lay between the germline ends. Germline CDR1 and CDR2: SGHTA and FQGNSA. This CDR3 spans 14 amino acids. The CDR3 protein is CASSFDAYSNEQFF. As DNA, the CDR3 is TGTGCCAGCAGCTTTGATGCTTACAGCAATGAGCAGTTCTTC.

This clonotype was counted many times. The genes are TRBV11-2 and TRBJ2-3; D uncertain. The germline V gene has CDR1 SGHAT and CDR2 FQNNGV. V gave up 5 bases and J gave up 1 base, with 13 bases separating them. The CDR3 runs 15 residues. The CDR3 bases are TGTGCCAGCAGCCGACCCTTGACTGGCACAGATACGCAGTATTTT. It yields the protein CASSRPLTGTDTQYF.

The CDR3, as DNA: TGTGCCAGCTCACCTCGAGCGGCAGATACGCAGTATTTT. It codes for CASSPRAADTQYF. The chain uses TRBV18 and TRBJ2-3; TRBD2 might be the D (5 bases). V shed 3 bases and J shed 4 bases, with 8 bases lying between them. There are 13 residues in the CDR3. CDR1 is KGHSH, CDR2 LQKENI, per germline.

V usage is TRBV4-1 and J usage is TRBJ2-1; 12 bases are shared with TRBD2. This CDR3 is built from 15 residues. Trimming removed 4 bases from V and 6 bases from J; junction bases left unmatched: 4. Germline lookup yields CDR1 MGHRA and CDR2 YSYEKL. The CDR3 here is CASSPLAGGLNEQFF. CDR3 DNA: TGCGCCAGCAGCCCACTAGCGGGAGGTCTCAATGAGCAGTTCTTC.

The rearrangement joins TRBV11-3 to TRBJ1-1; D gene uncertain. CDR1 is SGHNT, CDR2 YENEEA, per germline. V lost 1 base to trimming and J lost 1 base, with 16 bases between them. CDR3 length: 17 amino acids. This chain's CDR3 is CASSLAGPFFRNTEAFF. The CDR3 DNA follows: TGTGCCAGCAGCTTAGCAGGACCCTTCTTTCGGAACACTGAAGCTTTCTTT.

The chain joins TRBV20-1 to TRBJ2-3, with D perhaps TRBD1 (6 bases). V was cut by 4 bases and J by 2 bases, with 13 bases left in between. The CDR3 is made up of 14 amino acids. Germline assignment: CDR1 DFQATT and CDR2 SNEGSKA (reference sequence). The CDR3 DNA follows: TGCAGTGCTACAGGGGCGGAGGACACAGATACGCAGTATTTT. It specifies CSATGAEDTDTQYF.

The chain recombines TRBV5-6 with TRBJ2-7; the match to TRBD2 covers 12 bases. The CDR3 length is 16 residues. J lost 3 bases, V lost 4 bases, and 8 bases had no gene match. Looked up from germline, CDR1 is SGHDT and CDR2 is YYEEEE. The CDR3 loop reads CASSPRTSGMLYEQYV. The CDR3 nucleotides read TGTGCCAGCAGCCCACGGACTAGCGGGATGCTCTACGAGCAGTACGTC.

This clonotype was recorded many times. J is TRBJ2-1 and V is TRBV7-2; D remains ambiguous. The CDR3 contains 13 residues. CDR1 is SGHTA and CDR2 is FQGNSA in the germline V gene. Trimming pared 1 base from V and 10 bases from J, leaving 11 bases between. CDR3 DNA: TGTGCCAGCAGCTTAGGAGAGACGAGGGAGCAGTTCTTC. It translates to CASSLGETREQFF.

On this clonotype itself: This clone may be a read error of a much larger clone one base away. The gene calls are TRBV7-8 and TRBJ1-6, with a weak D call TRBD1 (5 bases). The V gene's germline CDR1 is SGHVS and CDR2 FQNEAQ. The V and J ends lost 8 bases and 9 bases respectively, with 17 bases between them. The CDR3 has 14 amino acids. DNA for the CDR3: TGTGCCAGCGGGGGGGGGGTCGGAATTTCACCCCTCCACTTT. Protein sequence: CASGGGVGISPLHF.

The CDR3 reads CASSLSILAGDTQYF. In DNA, the CDR3 is TGTGCCAGCAGTTTATCGATACTAGCGGGAGATACGCAGTATTTT. The rearrangement joins TRBV27 to TRBJ2-3, with 9 bases that match TRBD2. V gave up 0 bases and J gave up 5 bases; unmatched junction bases: 3. The germline V gene encodes CDR1 MNHEY and CDR2 SMNVEV (reference sequence). The CDR3 is 15 amino acids.

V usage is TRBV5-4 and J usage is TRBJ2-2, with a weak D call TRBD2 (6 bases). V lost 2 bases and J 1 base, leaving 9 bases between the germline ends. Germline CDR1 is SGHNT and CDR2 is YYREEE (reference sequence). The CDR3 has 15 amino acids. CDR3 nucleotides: TGTGCCAGCAGCTTAGCGGGTGGGAACACCGGGGAGCTGTTTTTT. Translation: CASSLAGGNTGELFF. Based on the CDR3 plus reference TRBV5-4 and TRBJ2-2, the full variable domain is ETGVTQSPTHLIKTRGQQVTLRCSSQSGHNTVSWYQQALGQGPQFIFQYYREEENGRGNFPPRFSGLQFPNYSSELNVNALELDDSALYLCASSLAGGNTGELFFGEGSRLTVL.

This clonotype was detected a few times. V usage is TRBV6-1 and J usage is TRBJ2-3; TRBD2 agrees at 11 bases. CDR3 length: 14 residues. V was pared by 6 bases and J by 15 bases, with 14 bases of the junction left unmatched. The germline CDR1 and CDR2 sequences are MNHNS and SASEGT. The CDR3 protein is CASSATLLAGESYF. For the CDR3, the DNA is TGTGCCAGCAGCGCTACGTTACTAGCGGGAGAGTCTTATTTT.

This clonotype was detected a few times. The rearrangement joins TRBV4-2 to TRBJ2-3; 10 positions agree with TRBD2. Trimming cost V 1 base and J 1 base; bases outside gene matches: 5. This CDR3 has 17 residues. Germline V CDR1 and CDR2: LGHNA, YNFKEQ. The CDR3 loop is CASSQGGGTSGTDTQYF. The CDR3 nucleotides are TGTGCCAGCAGCCAAGGAGGAGGGACTAGCGGCACAGATACGCAGTATTTT.

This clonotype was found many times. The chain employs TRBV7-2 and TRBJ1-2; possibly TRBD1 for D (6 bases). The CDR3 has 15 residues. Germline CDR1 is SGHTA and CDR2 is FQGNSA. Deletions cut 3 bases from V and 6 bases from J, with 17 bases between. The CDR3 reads CASSLWIGGADGYTF. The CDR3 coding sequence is TGTGCCAGCAGCTTGTGGATTGGGGGGGCTGATGGCTACACCTTC. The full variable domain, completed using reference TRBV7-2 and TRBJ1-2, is GAGVSQSPSNKVTEKGKDVELRCDPISGHTALYWYRQSLGQGLEFLIYFQGNSAPDKSGLPSDRFSAERTGGSVSTLTIQRTQQEDSAVYLCASSLWIGGADGYTFGSGTRLTVV.

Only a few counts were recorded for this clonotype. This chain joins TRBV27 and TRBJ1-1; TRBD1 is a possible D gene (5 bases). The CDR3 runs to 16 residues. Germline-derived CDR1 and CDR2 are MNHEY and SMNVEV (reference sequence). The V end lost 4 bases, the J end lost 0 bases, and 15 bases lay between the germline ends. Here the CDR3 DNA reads TGTGCCAGCAGTTCCCTGATTGTGGGGGTGAACACTGAAGCTTTCTTT. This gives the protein CASSSLIVGVNTEAFF.